This note documents a single T cell receptor (beta chain) sequence. The CDR3 is made up of 13 amino acids. Germline trimming cut 5 bases from V and 5 bases from J; bases unmatched to any gene: 3. Germline CDR1 and CDR2: SEHNR and FQNEAQ (reference sequence). The record originates from a study of shared clonotypes between healthy human individuals. CD45RO-negative CD8 cells positively selected for CCR7 made up the naive population, which excluded terminally differentiated effector memory CD45RA+ cells. The study ran the assay at deep level. The table came from immunoSEQ multiplex PCR; TCRdb's copy has only in-frame clones and leaves some out. This table has 800,000 or so clones, around 96% appearing once.

The J gene is TRBJ1-5, the V gene TRBV7-9; 7 bases fit TRBD1. The sequence came from a man aged 30 to 39 in good health. Sample: naive CD8+ T cells sorted from blood. CDR3 region: CASSPGTDQPQHF. The CDR3 coding sequence is TGTGCCAGCAGCCCCGGGACAGATCAGCCCCAGCATTTT.